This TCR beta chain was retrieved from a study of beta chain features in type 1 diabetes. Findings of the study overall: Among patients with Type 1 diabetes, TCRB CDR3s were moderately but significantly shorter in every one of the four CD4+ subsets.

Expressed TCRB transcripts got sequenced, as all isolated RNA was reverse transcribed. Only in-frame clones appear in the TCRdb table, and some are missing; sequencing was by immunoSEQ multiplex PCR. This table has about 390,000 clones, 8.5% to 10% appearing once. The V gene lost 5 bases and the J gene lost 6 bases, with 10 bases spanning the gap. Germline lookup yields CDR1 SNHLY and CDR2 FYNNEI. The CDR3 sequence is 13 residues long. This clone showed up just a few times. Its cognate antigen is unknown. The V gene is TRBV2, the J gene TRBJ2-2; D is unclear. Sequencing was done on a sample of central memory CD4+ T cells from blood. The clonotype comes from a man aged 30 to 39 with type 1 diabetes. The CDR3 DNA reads TGTGCCAGCAGTCCTCGGGCGTCCGGGGAGCTGTTTTTT. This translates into CASSPRASGELFF.